Below, 9 T cell receptor beta chains from the same sample are listed, as sequenced in a study of blood T cell repertoires in COVID-19. Only in-frame clones appear in the TCRdb table, and some are missing; sequencing was by immunoSEQ multiplex PCR. Counted here are roughly 250,000 clones, 80% to 90% occurring once; the ten biggest clones make up approximately 0.9%. The sequencing sample was made of PBMCs or T cells enriched from blood (not recorded which). These receptors all come from a man over 45 who had been exposed to COVID-19.

The CDR3 loop is CASSLFPGLAGDTGELFF. For the CDR3, the DNA is TGTGCCAGCAGCTTGTTTCCAGGCCTAGCGGGAGACACCGGGGAGCTGTTTTTT. The chain links TRBV5-4 to TRBJ2-2; 10 bases map to TRBD2. Germline lookup yields CDR1 SGHNT and CDR2 YYREEE (reference sequence). J gave up 3 bases and V 1 base, and 9 bases lay outside the gene matches. The CDR3 consists of 18 residues.

The J gene is TRBJ1-3, the V gene TRBV9, with D possibly matching TRBD1 (5 bases). The CDR3 length is 16 residues. The germline V gene has CDR1 SGDLS and CDR2 YYNGEE. Trimming removed 3 bases from V and 2 bases from J, with 15 bases in between. The CDR3 loop reads CASSALGGLTGNTIYF. The CDR3 DNA reads TGTGCCAGCAGCGCCCTCGGGGGGTTAACTGGAAACACCATATATTTT. The full variable domain, its missing parts supplied by reference TRBV9 and TRBJ1-3, is DSGVTQTPKHLITATGQRVTLRCSPRSGDLSVYWYQQSLDQGLQFLIQYYNGEERAKGNILERFSAQQFPDLHSELNLSSLELGDSALYFCASSALGGLTGNTIYFGEGSWLTVV.

The CDR3: CASSSPQGRETQYF. CDR3 nucleotide sequence: TGTGCCAGCAGCTCCCCCCAGGGTCGGGAGACCCAGTACTTC. The chain links TRBV7-2 to TRBJ2-5; D possibly corresponds to TRBD1 (5 bases). Germline CDR1 reads SGHTA; CDR2 reads FQGNSA. The CDR3 has 14 residues. Trimming left V 4 bases short and J 5 bases short, with 14 bases between. The variable domain in full, completed from reference TRBV7-2 and TRBJ2-5, reads GAGVSQSPSNKVTEKGKDVELRCDPISGHTALYWYRQSLGQGLEFLIYFQGNSAPDKSGLPSDRFSAERTGGSVSTLTIQRTQQEDSAVYLCASSSPQGRETQYFGPGTRLLVL.

V gene TRBV15 combines with J gene TRBJ2-2; the match to TRBD2 covers 14 bases. The CDR3 runs to 18 residues. Germline trimming cut 3 bases from V and 5 bases from J; bases unmatched to any gene: 8. Germline V CDR1 and CDR2: LNHNV, YYDKDF (reference sequence). The CDR3 loop reads CATSSPGLAGVLTGELFF. DNA of the CDR3: TGTGCCACCAGCAGTCCGGGACTAGCGGGAGTTCTTACCGGGGAGCTGTTTTTT. Filled out from reference TRBV15 and TRBJ2-2, the complete variable domain reads DAMVIQNPRYQVTQFGKPVTLSCSQTLNHNVMYWYQQKSSQAPKLLFHYYDKDFNNEADTPDNFQSRRPNTSFCFLDIRSPGLGDTAMYLCATSSPGLAGVLTGELFFGEGSRLTVL.

This chain joins TRBV5-1 and TRBJ2-7; D is possibly TRBD1 (6 bases). With 0 bases removed from V and 1 base from J, the gap between germline ends came to 14 bases. Germline lookup yields CDR1 SGHRS and CDR2 YFSETQ. This CDR3 is built from 16 residues. CDR3 nucleotides: TGCGCCAGCAGCTTGGGTGTCAGGGGCTGGTCCTACGAGCAGTACGTC. Amino acid sequence: CASSLGVRGWSYEQYV.

V gene TRBV7-8 combines with J gene TRBJ1-5, with 8 nucleotides matching TRBD1. The CDR3 is 15 residues long. V dropped 1 base and J dropped 6; count of bases not matched to a gene: 5. CDR1 SGHVS and CDR2 FQNEAQ come from the germline V gene. CDR3 coding DNA: TGTGCCAGCAGCTTAGGCCGACAGGGGCTTCAGCCCCAGCATTTT. It specifies CASSLGRQGLQPQHF.

This sequence joins TRBV12-3 or TRBV12-4 and TRBJ2-2; unclear D gene. Trimming removed 3 bases from V and 7 bases from J, with 6 bases in between. The length of the CDR3 is 12 residues. The CDR3 sequence: CASSFGLGELFF. For the CDR3, the DNA is TGTGCCAGCAGTTTTGGGCTCGGGGAGCTGTTTTTT.

The rearrangement joins TRBV7-9 to TRBJ2-5, with 9 bases that match TRBD1. Germline CDR1 reads SEHNR; CDR2 reads FQNEAQ (reference sequence). Losses at the gene ends were 6 bases for V and 1 base for J; bases not matched to a gene: 9. CDR3 length: 16 amino acids. CDR3: CASRGTGPTLQETQYF. The CDR3 nucleotides read TGTGCCAGCAGGGGGACAGGGCCCACACTCCAAGAGACCCAGTACTTC.

V and J are TRBV5-4 and TRBJ2-2, with TRBD1 matching 9 bases. This CDR3 is 15 amino acids long. With 3 bases clipped from V and 2 bases from J, the junction kept 2 bases outside the gene matches. Germline CDR1 reads SGHNT; CDR2 reads YYREEE (reference sequence). The CDR3 loop reads CASSWDRANTGELFF. The CDR3 nucleotides read TGTGCCAGCAGCTGGGACAGGGCTAACACCGGGGAGCTGTTTTTT.